These 25 T cell receptor beta chains were all obtained from the same sample, sequenced in a study of blood T cell repertoires in COVID-19. Clones were sequenced by immunoSEQ multiplex PCR, and TCRdb holds only the in-frame ones, with some missing. This table has more than 100,000 clones, about 85% appearing once. Sequences were obtained from peripheral blood. The origin of the receptors is a man aged 50 to 60 in a cohort sampled during active COVID-19.

The chain couples TRBV7-9 to TRBJ2-3; 7 bases fit TRBD1. Unmatched junction bases numbered 15, after V lost 5 bases and J lost 4 bases. The CDR3 totals 17 residues. The V gene's germline CDR1 is SEHNR and CDR2 FQNEAQ (reference sequence). CDR3 sequence (DNA): TGTGCCAGCAGCGTTACCCCCGACAGGGTTAGGGCAGATACGCAGTATTTT. This encodes CASSVTPDRVRADTQYF.

The rearrangement joins TRBV6-6 to TRBJ2-7, with 8 positions matching TRBD1. The CDR3 is 15 amino acids. V shed 5 bases, J shed 0 bases, and the junction held 6 bases outside the gene matches. Germline CDR1 reads MNHNY; CDR2 reads SVGAGI (reference sequence). CDR3 coding DNA: TGTGCCAGCAGTCTCGGGACAGGACCCTCCTACGAGCAGTACTTC. This sequence encodes CASSLGTGPSYEQYF.

This clone has just one count. The chain combines TRBV3-1 (or the pseudogene TRBV3-2) with TRBJ2-7; D gene ambiguous. This CDR3 region has 13 residues. The germline V gene encodes CDR1 LGHDT and CDR2 YNNKEL (reference sequence). Trimming removed 2 bases from V and 3 bases from J, with 8 bases in between. The CDR3 loop is CASSQISGYEQYF. The CDR3 DNA sequence: TGTGCCAGCAGCCAAATTAGTGGCTACGAGCAGTACTTC.

This sequence joins TRBV5-4 and TRBJ2-5, with 11 positions matching TRBD2. This CDR3 region has 17 residues. CDR1 SGHNT and CDR2 YYREEE come from the germline V gene (reference sequence). Trimming at V came to 10 bases and at J to 2 bases, leaving 16 bases not matched to a gene. Here the CDR3 reads CAVLGLAGLRGQETQYF. CDR3 bases: TGTGCCGTCCTTGGACTAGCGGGCCTGAGAGGGCAAGAGACCCAGTACTTC.

The DNA for the CDR3 is TGTGCCAGCAGTCAAACCAGGGGGGAGACCCAGTACTTC. The encoded protein is CASSQTRGETQYF. This chain connects TRBV6-5 to TRBJ2-5; 7 nucleotides agree with TRBD1. Germline V lookup: CDR1 MNHEY, CDR2 SVGAGI. Trimming cost V 5 bases and J 5 bases; bases outside gene matches: 5. The CDR3 is 13 amino acids.

This clone occurred a few times. This chain links TRBV28 with TRBJ1-2; D ambiguous. Trimming stripped 1 base from V and 4 bases from J, with 10 bases between. Germline CDR1 is MDHEN and CDR2 is SYDVKM. CDR3 length equals 14 residues. Written as DNA, the CDR3 is TGTGCCAGCAGTTTATTGGGTAGAGGCTATGGCTACACCTTC. Translation: CASSLLGRGYGYTF.

The chain links TRBV3-1 (or the pseudogene TRBV3-2) to TRBJ2-5, with 7 bases aligning to TRBD2. This CDR3 region has 15 residues. With 7 bases clipped from V and 3 bases from J, the junction kept 11 bases outside the gene matches. Germline CDR1 LGHDT, CDR2 YNNKEL (reference sequence). CDR3 sequence reads: CASTSGTTRKETQYF. The CDR3 DNA reads as TGTGCCAGCACTTCCGGGACTACCCGGAAAGAGACCCAGTACTTC.

With regard to this clone: The junction departs from the called germline gene at one end, perhaps through a read error. This chain connects TRBV6-1 to TRBJ1-2; 7 bases are shared with TRBD1. Germline CDR1 reads MNHNS; CDR2 reads SASEGT. The CDR3 runs 12 residues. The CDR3 spells CASGDRDRGYTF. The CDR3 region has the DNA TGTGCCAGCGGTGACCGGGACAGAGGGTACACCTTC.

The rearrangement uses TRBV9 and TRBJ1-1; 7 bases fit TRBD1. Looked up from germline, CDR1 is SGDLS and CDR2 is YYNGEE. After removal of 0 bases from V and 6 bases from J, the junction contained 8 bases not matched to a gene. This CDR3 spans 15 amino acids. The CDR3 protein is CASSVGGTAFSEAFF. The CDR3 DNA is TGTGCCAGCAGCGTAGGTGGGACAGCTTTCTCTGAAGCTTTCTTT.

The V gene is TRBV7-2, the J gene TRBJ2-3, with 13 nucleotides matching TRBD2. Per germline, CDR1 SGHTA and CDR2 FQGNSA. The CDR3 sequence is 15 residues long. V trimming: 6 bases; J trimming: 6 bases; junction bases outside the gene matches: 6. CDR3 DNA sequence: TGTGCCAGCAGAAGACCGGGACTAGCGGGGGATACGCAGTATTTT. It encodes CASRRPGLAGDTQYF.

This clone showed up just once. The CDR3 spells CASSSGTSGGFVQFF. The CDR3 DNA is TGTGCCAGCAGCTCCGGGACTAGCGGGGGTTTCGTCCAGTTCTTC. The chain has TRBV5-4 and TRBJ2-1, with 14 bases fitting TRBD2. Germline values: CDR1 SGHNT, CDR2 YYREEE (reference sequence). CDR3 size: 15 residues. The junction had 9 bases not matched to a gene; V was cut back by 3 bases and J by 13 bases.

The chain joins TRBV5-1 to TRBJ1-3, with unresolved D. V was pared by 0 bases and J by 0 bases, with 7 bases between. The CDR3 is 15 amino acids. Germline assignment: CDR1 SGHRS and CDR2 YFSETQ. DNA for the CDR3: TGCGCCAGCAGCTTGGCGGGAAACTCTGGAAACACCATATATTTT. Translating it yields CASSLAGNSGNTIYF. The whole variable domain, remainder taken from reference TRBV5-1 and TRBJ1-3, is KAGVTQTPRYLIKTRGQQVTLSCSPISGHRSVSWYQQTPGQGLQFLFEYFSETQRNKGNFPGRFSGRQFSNSRSEMNVSTLELGDSALYLCASSLAGNSGNTIYFGEGSWLTVV.

This clone was observed a single time. The gene calls are TRBV29-1 and TRBJ2-7; D unclear. Germline loops: CDR1 SQVTM, CDR2 ANQGSEA. Trimming removed 1 base from V and 0 bases from J, with 13 bases in between. The CDR3 contains 15 residues. The CDR3 protein is CSVEGGEESSYEQYF. The CDR3 DNA sequence: TGCAGCGTTGAAGGAGGAGAGGAGAGCTCCTACGAGCAGTACTTC.

V is TRBV20-1 and J is TRBJ2-7; tentative D call: TRBD1 (5 bases). Germline values: CDR1 DFQATT, CDR2 SNEGSKA (reference sequence). Trimming took 3 bases from V and 7 from J, leaving 16 bases between them. The CDR3 contains 13 residues. DNA for the CDR3: TGCAGTGCTAGTGCAGGGCCGGTACGTGAGCAGTACGTC. It encodes CSASAGPVREQYV.

This sequence joins TRBV7-3 and TRBJ2-1; D uncertain. The CDR3 has 15 amino acids. Trimming removed 1 base from V and 5 bases from J, with 12 bases in between. Germline V lookup: CDR1 SGHTA, CDR2 FQGTGA. The CDR3 sequence is CASSLRGSINNEQFF. The CDR3 DNA reads as TGTGCCAGCAGCTTAAGAGGAAGTATAAACAATGAGCAGTTCTTC.

The chain joins TRBV11-2 to TRBJ2-2; tentatively, D is TRBD2 (5 bases). Looked up from germline, CDR1 is SGHAT and CDR2 is FQNNGV. The CDR3 is 12 residues long. Trimming shortened V by 4 bases and J by 6 bases, and 6 bases separated the two germline ends. The CDR3 sequence: CASSSSPGELFF. The CDR3 nucleotides read TGTGCCAGCAGCTCTAGCCCCGGGGAGCTGTTTTTT. Supplemented by reference TRBV11-2 and TRBJ2-2, the full variable domain reads EAGVAQSPRYKIIEKRQSVAFWCNPISGHATLYWYQQILGQGPKLLIQFQNNGVVDDSQLPKDRFSAERLKGVDSTLKIQPAKLEDSAVYLCASSSSPGELFFGEGSRLTVL.

V is TRBV7-2 and J is TRBJ2-5; no definite D call. Germline CDR1 reads SGHTA; CDR2 reads FQGNSA. The V end lost 2 bases, the J end lost 5 bases, and 12 bases lay between the germline ends. The CDR3 consists of 14 residues. This CDR3 reads CASSLTPSGETQYF. The CDR3, as DNA: TGTGCCAGCAGCTTAACTCCTAGTGGGGAGACCCAGTACTTC.

This chain joins TRBV5-1 and TRBJ2-2; 9 bases are a match to TRBD1. The germline V gene encodes CDR1 SGHRS and CDR2 YFSETQ. V gave up 2 bases and J gave up 0 bases; unmatched junction bases: 8. The CDR3 contains 18 residues. The CDR3 spells CASSFLPGTGTNTGELFF. The CDR3 nucleotides read TGCGCCAGCAGCTTCCTCCCCGGGACAGGGACGAACACCGGGGAGCTGTTTTTT.

The rearrangement uses TRBV24-1 and TRBJ2-1; perhaps TRBD1 as D (5 bases). CDR3 size: 15 residues. Germline-derived CDR1 and CDR2 are KGHDR and SFDVKD. V was shortened by 4 bases and J by 4 bases, with 13 bases between the two germline ends. The chain's CDR3 is CATSDPGHRYNEQFF. For the CDR3, the DNA is TGTGCCACCAGTGACCCTGGACACCGTTACAATGAGCAGTTCTTC.

The chain uses TRBV5-5 and TRBJ1-1, with D uncertain. V was shortened by 1 base and J by 3 bases, with 4 bases between the two germline ends. CDR3 length: 12 amino acids. Germline V gene data show CDR1 as SGHKS and CDR2 as YYEKEE (reference sequence). The CDR3 loop reads CASSLYDTEAFF. CDR3 nucleotide sequence: TGTGCCAGCAGCTTGTATGACACTGAAGCTTTCTTT. Supplemented by reference TRBV5-5 and TRBJ1-1, the full variable domain reads DAGVTQSPTHLIKTRGQQVTLRCSPISGHKSVSWYQQVLGQGPQFIFQYYEKEERGRGNFPDRFSARQFPNYSSELNVNALLLGDSALYLCASSLYDTEAFFGQGTRLTVV.

The V call is TRBV5-6, the J call TRBJ1-6; D perhaps matches TRBD1 (6 bases). Trimming stripped 2 bases from V and 8 bases from J, with 14 bases between. CDR3 length: 15 residues. Germline-derived CDR1 and CDR2 are SGHDT and YYEEEE. Here the CDR3 reads CASSFGNRVHSPLHF. In nucleotides, the CDR3 is TGTGCCAGCAGCTTCGGGAACAGGGTCCATTCACCCCTCCACTTT.

The V call is TRBV4-1, the J call TRBJ1-6; TRBD1 matches 7 bases. Losses at the gene ends were 0 bases for V and 8 bases for J; bases not matched to a gene: 7. This CDR3 region has 16 residues. From germline, CDR1 is MGHRA and CDR2 YSYEKL. For the CDR3, the DNA is TGCGCCAGCAGCCAAGATTCCCGGGACAGCGATTCACCCCTCCACTTT. Protein sequence: CASSQDSRDSDSPLHF.

This sequence joins TRBV24-1 and TRBJ2-2, with D maybe TRBD2 (5 bases). With 9 bases removed from V and 4 bases from J, the gap between germline ends came to 17 bases. The CDR3 runs 15 residues. Germline lookup yields CDR1 KGHDR and CDR2 SFDVKD. CDR3 residues: CATSPAGAGTGELFF. The CDR3 region has the DNA TGTGCCACCTCACCAGCAGGTGCGGGCACCGGGGAGCTGTTTTTT.

This clone was counted between two and nine times. This same CDR3 is encoded by further DNA sequences in the sample. The rearrangement uses TRBV5-1 and TRBJ2-3, with 8 nucleotides matching TRBD1. The CDR3 runs 14 residues. Germline CDR1 is SGHRS and CDR2 is YFSETQ. J was trimmed by 2 bases and V by 1 base; bases with no gene match: 0. The CDR3 sequence: CASSLQGATDTQYF. The CDR3 DNA reads TGCGCCAGCAGCTTGCAGGGGGCCACAGATACGCAGTATTTT.

The V and J genes are TRBV5-4 and TRBJ1-5; possibly TRBD1 for D (6 bases). This CDR3 comprises 15 residues. The V end was cut by 2 bases, the J end by 3 bases, with 12 bases between. Per the germline V gene, CDR1 is SGHNT and CDR2 is YYREEE (reference sequence). This chain's CDR3 is CASSFGGAINQPQHF. As DNA, the CDR3 is TGTGCCAGCAGCTTCGGGGGGGCAATCAATCAGCCCCAGCATTTT.